Below, 14 T cell receptor beta chains from the same sample are listed, as sequenced in a study of cytomegalovirus exposure and HLA in healthy donors (dated by TCRdb to the late 2010s). Receptor libraries were prepared by the immunoSEQ multiplex PCR assay. The multiplex PCR relied on a mix of 60 forward primers for TCR Vbeta segments and 13 reverse primers for TCR Jbeta segments. Not all clones reach the TCRdb copy of this immuneACCESS table, which keeps in-frame sequences only. Checked studies attribute under half of the gap to unresolved V genes and leave the rest unexplained. This sample gives some 130,000 clones in total; 80% of them show up just once. 2% to 2.5% of the sample belongs to the ten largest clones. Specimen: PBMCs. The receptors originated from a man aged 25-45 years in good health and CMV-seronegative.

The genes are TRBV18 and TRBJ2-7; D not resolved. V was pared by 2 bases and J by 0 bases, with 8 bases between. The CDR3 is 14 residues long. The germline CDR1 and CDR2 sequences are KGHSH and LQKENI. The CDR3 region is CASSPNSVSYEQYF. The CDR3 DNA is TGTGCCAGCTCACCAAATTCCGTCTCCTACGAGCAGTACTTC.

This chain links TRBV27 with TRBJ2-7; perhaps TRBD2 as D (6 bases). Per the germline V gene, CDR1 is MNHEY and CDR2 is SMNVEV (reference sequence). The CDR3 covers 12 residues. Trimming removed 4 bases from V and 6 bases from J, with 10 bases in between. The CDR3 protein is CASSYTGAEQYF. The CDR3 nucleotides read TGTGCCAGCAGTTACACGGGAGCCGAGCAGTACTTC.

With regard to this clone: A read error may account for a junction end that differs from germline. The rearrangement links TRBV7-7 to TRBJ2-1, with D perhaps matching TRBD2 (6 bases). The CDR3 extends over 13 amino acids. CDR1 and CDR2 from the germline V gene are SSHAT and FNYEAQ (reference sequence). CDR3 coding DNA: TGTGCTAGCAGCCGCGGGGCAGCCAATGAGCAGTTCTTC. Translated, it gives CASSRGAANEQFF.

The chain joins TRBV28 to TRBJ2-1, with a tentative D call TRBD2 (6 bases). CDR3 length equals 16 residues. Trimming removed 7 bases from V and 2 bases from J, with 18 bases in between. Germline CDR1 MDHEN, CDR2 SYDVKM. DNA for the CDR3: TGTGCCAGCACCGGTTGGGGGGAGGTCACCTACAATGAGCAGTTCTTC. Translating gives CASTGWGEVTYNEQFF.

The rearrangement links TRBV5-8 to TRBJ1-6; 8 nucleotides match TRBD1. The CDR3 is made up of 16 amino acids. V shed 0 bases and J 7 bases; nucleotides not matched to a gene: 6. The germline CDR1 and CDR2 sequences are SGHTS and YDEGEE. The chain's CDR3 is CASSLGQDRANSPLHF. Here the CDR3 DNA reads TGTGCCAGCAGCTTGGGTCAGGACAGGGCGAATTCACCCCTCCACTTT.

The chain links TRBV5-1 to TRBJ2-5, with a possible D match to TRBD1 (5 bases). This CDR3 has 15 amino acids. Germline CDR1 is SGHRS and CDR2 is YFSETQ. The germline V and J ends were trimmed by 4 bases and 5 bases, with 18 bases remaining between them. CDR3 bases: TGCGCCAGCAGCGAAGGGGCCGTCTTCCGGGAGACCCAGTACTTC. Protein: CASSEGAVFRETQYF.

The rearrangement links TRBV4-2 to TRBJ1-2, with D possibly being TRBD1 (6 bases). CDR1 is LGHNA and CDR2 is YNFKEQ in the germline V gene. This CDR3 comprises 16 residues. Trimming removed 0 bases at V and 4 bases at J, with 15 bases between. The CDR3 nucleotides read TGTGCCAGCAGCCAAGATCAAGGGGGGGAACCCTATGGCTACACCTTC. It codes for CASSQDQGGEPYGYTF.

The J gene is TRBJ2-2, the V gene TRBV28, with 7 bases identical to TRBD1. The CDR3 consists of 15 residues. The germline CDR1 and CDR2 sequences are MDHEN and SYDVKM. V shed 4 bases, J shed 8 bases, and the junction held 10 bases outside the gene matches. DNA for the CDR3: TGTGCCAGCAGTTCGCCCTCACAGGGGATGGGGGAGCTGTTTTTT. Protein sequence: CASSSPSQGMGELFF.

The rearrangement joins TRBV18 to TRBJ2-7; 7 positions agree with TRBD1. From germline, CDR1 is KGHSH and CDR2 LQKENI. V trimming: 1 base; J trimming: 0 bases; junction bases outside the gene matches: 3. This CDR3 comprises 15 residues. CDR3 nucleotides: TGTGCCAGCTCACCACAGACAGGGAGCTCCTACGAGCAGTACTTC. Protein sequence: CASSPQTGSSYEQYF.

The chain combines TRBV28 with TRBJ2-6; D call uncertain. Germline lookup yields CDR1 MDHEN and CDR2 SYDVKM. With 3 bases removed from V and 2 bases from J, the gap between germline ends came to 14 bases. The CDR3 has 17 residues. This CDR3 reads CASSFPFRVPGANVLTF. As DNA, the CDR3 is TGTGCCAGCAGTTTTCCCTTTCGGGTCCCTGGGGCCAACGTCCTGACTTTC.

Points on this clone: Within the sample, other DNA sequences also encode this same CDR3. The rearrangement links TRBV5-6 to TRBJ2-7, with 8 bases lining up with TRBD1. The CDR3 length is 17 residues. V dropped 2 bases and J dropped 3; count of bases not matched to a gene: 13. Per germline, CDR1 SGHDT and CDR2 YYEEEE. The DNA of the CDR3 is TGTGCCAGCAGCTTCTTCCGGACAGGGCGGGGAAACTACGAGCAGTACTTC. Its protein is CASSFFRTGRGNYEQYF.

This chain joins TRBV28 and TRBJ2-7, with 9 bases lining up with TRBD1. The germline gives CDR1 MDHEN, CDR2 SYDVKM. The CDR3 runs 13 residues. With 6 bases clipped from V and 5 bases from J, the junction kept 5 bases outside the gene matches. The CDR3 DNA sequence: TGTGCCAGCAGAAGTACAGGGGGCGACGAGCAGTACTTC. Amino acid sequence: CASRSTGGDEQYF.

The genes are TRBV9 and TRBJ2-1, with D tentatively TRBD1 (5 bases). Germline CDR1 and CDR2: SGDLS and YYNGEE. This CDR3 comprises 14 residues. Trimming removed 6 bases at V and 1 base at J, with 11 bases between. CDR3 nucleotide sequence: TGTGCCAGCACCCGGACACTTTCCTACAATGAGCAGTTCTTC. Its protein product is CASTRTLSYNEQFF. Based on the CDR3 plus reference TRBV9 and TRBJ2-1, the full variable domain is DSGVTQTPKHLITATGQRVTLRCSPRSGDLSVYWYQQSLDQGLQFLIQYYNGEERAKGNILERFSAQQFPDLHSELNLSSLELGDSALYFCASTRTLSYNEQFFGPGTRLTVL.

The rearrangement uses TRBV5-4 and TRBJ2-1; 9 nucleotides align to TRBD2. The CDR3 contains 16 residues. V lost 3 bases, J lost 4 bases, and 8 bases stayed unmatched. In germline, CDR1 is SGHNT, CDR2 YYREEE (reference sequence). The DNA of the CDR3 is TGTGCCAGCAGCTCGCAGACTAGCGGTCAATACAATGAGCAGTTCTTC. Protein: CASSSQTSGQYNEQFF.